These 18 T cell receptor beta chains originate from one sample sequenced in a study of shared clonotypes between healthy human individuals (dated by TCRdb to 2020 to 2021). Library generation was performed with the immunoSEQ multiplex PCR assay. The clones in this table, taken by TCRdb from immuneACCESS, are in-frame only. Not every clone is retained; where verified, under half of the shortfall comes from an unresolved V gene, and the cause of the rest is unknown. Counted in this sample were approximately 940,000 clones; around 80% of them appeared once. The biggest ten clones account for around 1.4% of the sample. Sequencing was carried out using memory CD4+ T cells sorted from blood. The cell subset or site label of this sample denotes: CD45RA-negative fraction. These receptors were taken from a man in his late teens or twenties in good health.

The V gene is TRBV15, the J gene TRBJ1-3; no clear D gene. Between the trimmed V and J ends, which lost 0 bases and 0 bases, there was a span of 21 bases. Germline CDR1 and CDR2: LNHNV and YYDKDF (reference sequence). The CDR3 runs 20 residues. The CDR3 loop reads CATSRESADSMMYSGNTIYF. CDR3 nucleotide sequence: TGTGCCACCAGCAGAGAATCCGCGGACTCCATGATGTACTCTGGAAACACCATATATTTT. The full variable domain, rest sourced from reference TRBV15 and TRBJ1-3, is DAMVIQNPRYQVTQFGKPVTLSCSQTLNHNVMYWYQQKSSQAPKLLFHYYDKDFNNEADTPDNFQSRRPNTSFCFLDIRSPGLGDTAMYLCATSRESADSMMYSGNTIYFGEGSWLTVV.

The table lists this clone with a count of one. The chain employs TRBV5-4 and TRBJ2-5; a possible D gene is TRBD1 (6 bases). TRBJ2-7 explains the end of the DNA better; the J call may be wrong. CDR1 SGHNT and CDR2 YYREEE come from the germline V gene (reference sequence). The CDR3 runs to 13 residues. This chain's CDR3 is CASSHGQTYEQYF. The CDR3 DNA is TGTGCCAGCAGCCACGGACAGACCTACGAGCAGTACTTC.

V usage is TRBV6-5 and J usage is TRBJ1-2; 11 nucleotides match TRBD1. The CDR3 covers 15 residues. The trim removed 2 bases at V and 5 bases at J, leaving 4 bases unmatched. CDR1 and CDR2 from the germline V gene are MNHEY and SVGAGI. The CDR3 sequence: CASSYGTGGRYGYTF. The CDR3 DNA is TGTGCCAGCAGTTACGGGACAGGGGGTCGATATGGCTACACCTTC.

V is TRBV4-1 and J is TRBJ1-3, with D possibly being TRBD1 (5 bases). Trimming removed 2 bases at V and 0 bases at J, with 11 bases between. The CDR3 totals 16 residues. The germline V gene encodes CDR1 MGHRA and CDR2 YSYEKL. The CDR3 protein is CASSQPGRSSGNTIYF. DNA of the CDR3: TGCGCCAGCAGCCAACCGGGACGGAGCTCTGGAAACACCATATATTTT.

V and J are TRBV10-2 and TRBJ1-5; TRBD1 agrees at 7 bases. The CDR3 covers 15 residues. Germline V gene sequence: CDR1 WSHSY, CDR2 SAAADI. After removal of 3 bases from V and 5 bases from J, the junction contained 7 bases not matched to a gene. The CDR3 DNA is TGCGCCAGCAGTGACGCCGGGACAGTCTATCAGCCCCAGCATTTT. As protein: CASSDAGTVYQPQHF.

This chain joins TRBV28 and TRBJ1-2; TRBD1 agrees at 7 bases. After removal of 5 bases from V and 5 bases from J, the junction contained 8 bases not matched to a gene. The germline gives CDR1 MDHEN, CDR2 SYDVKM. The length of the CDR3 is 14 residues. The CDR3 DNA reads TGTGCCAGCAGTCCCAGGGACAGAGAGTATGGCTACACCTTC. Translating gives CASSPRDREYGYTF.

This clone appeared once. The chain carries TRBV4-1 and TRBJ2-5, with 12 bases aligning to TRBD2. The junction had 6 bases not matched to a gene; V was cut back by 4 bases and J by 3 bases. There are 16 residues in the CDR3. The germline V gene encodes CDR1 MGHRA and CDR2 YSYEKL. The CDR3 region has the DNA TGCGCCAGCAGCCGAGAGACTAGCGGGAGTAAAGAGACCCAGTACTTC. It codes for CASSRETSGSKETQYF.

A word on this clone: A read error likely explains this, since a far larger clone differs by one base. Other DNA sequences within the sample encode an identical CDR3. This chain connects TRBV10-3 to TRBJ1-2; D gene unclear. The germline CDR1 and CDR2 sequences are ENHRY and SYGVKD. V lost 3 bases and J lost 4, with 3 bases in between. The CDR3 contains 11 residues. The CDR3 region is CAISDPYGYTF. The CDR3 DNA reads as TGTGCCATCAGTGACCCCTATGGCTACACCTTC.

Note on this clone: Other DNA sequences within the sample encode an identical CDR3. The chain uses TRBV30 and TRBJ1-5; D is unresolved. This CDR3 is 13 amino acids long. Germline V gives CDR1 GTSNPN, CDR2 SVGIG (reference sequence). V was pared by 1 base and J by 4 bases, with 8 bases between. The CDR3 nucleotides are TGTGCCTGGAGTGGGGGAGGTAATCAGCCCCAGCATTTT. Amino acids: CAWSGGGNQPQHF.

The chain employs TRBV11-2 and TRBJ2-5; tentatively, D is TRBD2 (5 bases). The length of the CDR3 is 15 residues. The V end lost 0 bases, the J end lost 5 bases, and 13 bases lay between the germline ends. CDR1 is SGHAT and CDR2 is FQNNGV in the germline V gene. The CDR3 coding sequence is TGTGCCAGCAGCTTAGATGGCGGGTATGAGGAGACCCAGTACTTC. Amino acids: CASSLDGGYEETQYF.

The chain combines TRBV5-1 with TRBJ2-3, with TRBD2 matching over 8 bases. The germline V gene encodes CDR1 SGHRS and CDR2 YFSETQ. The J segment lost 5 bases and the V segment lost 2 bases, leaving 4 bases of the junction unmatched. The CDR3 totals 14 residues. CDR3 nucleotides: TGCGCCAGCAGCTTCGGGGGGGCCGAAGATACGCAGTATTTT. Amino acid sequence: CASSFGGAEDTQYF.

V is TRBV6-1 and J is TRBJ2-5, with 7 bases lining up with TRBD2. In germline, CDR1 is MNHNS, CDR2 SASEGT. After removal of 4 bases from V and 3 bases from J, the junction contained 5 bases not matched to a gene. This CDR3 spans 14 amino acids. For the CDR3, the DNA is TGTGCCAGCAGTGCTACTAGCGCGAAAGAGACCCAGTACTTC. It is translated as CASSATSAKETQYF.

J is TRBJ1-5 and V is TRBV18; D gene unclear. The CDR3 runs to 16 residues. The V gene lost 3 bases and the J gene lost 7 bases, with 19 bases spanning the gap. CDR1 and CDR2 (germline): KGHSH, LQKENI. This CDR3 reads CASSPIKSILGQPQHF. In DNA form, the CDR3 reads TGTGCCAGCTCACCCATTAAGTCCATACTGGGGCAGCCCCAGCATTTT. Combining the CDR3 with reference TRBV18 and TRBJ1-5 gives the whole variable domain NAGVMQNPRHLVRRRGQEARLRCSPMKGHSHVYWYRQLPEEGLKFMVYLQKENIIDESGMPKERFSAEFPKEGPSILRIQQVVRGDSAAYFCASSPIKSILGQPQHFGDGTRLSIL.

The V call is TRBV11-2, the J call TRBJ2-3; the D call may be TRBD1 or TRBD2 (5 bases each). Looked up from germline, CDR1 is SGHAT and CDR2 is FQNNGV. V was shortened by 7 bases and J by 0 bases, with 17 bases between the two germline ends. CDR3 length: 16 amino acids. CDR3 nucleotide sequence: TGTGCCAGCAACCCGGGGACGGATCGAAGCACAGATACGCAGTATTTT. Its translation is CASNPGTDRSTDTQYF.

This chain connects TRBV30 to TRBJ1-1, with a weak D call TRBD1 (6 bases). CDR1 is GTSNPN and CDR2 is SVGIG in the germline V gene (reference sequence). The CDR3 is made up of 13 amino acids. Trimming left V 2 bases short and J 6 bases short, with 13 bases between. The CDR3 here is CAWSHTGRPEAFF. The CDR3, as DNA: TGTGCCTGGAGTCACACAGGGCGACCTGAAGCTTTCTTT. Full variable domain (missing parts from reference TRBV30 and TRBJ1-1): SQTIHQWPATLVQPVGSPLSLECTVEGTSNPNLYWYRQAAGRGLQLLFYSVGIGQISSEVPQNLSASRPQDRQFILSSKKLLLSDSGFYLCAWSHTGRPEAFFGQGTRLTVV.

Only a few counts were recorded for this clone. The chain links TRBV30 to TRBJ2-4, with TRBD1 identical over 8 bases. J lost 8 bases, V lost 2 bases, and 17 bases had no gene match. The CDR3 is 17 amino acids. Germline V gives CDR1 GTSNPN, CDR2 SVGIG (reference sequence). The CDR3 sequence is CAWSQKGGPGQGYIQYF. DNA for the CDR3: TGTGCCTGGAGTCAAAAAGGGGGACCTGGACAGGGATACATTCAGTACTTC. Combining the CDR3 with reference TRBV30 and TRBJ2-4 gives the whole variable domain SQTIHQWPATLVQPVGSPLSLECTVEGTSNPNLYWYRQAAGRGLQLLFYSVGIGQISSEVPQNLSASRPQDRQFILSSKKLLLSDSGFYLCAWSQKGGPGQGYIQYFGAGTRLSVL.

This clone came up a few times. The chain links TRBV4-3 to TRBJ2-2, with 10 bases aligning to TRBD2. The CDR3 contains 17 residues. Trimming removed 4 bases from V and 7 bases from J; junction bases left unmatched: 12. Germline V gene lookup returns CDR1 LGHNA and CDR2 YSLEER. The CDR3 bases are TGCGCCAGCAGCCCAAAAGGGGTAGCGGGAGGCCACGGGGAGCTGTTTTTT. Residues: CASSPKGVAGGHGELFF.

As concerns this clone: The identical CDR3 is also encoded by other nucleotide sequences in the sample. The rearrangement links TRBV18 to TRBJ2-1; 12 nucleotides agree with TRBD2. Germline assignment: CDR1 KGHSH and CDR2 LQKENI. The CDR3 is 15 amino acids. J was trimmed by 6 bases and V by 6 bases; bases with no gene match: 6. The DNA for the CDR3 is TGTGCCAGCTCCCCCGGGACTAGCGGGCTCAATGAGCAGTTCTTC. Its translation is CASSPGTSGLNEQFF.